Detailed here is one T cell receptor (beta chain). Antigen unknown. This record belongs to a study of T-cell memory formation after mild COVID-19. General study results and limits: Among CD4+ contracting clones, most were CM and EM, and CD8+ ones EMRA. CD4+ bias marked clones expanding day 15 to 37, unlike balanced contracting clones. A subset of responding clones appeared in pre-infection memory, suggesting cross-reactive memory joined.

Trimming stripped 6 bases from V and 2 bases from J, with 13 bases between. The CDR3 contains 14 residues. TCR alpha and TCR beta cDNA libraries carrying sample barcodes and UMIs were produced by 5'RACE using constant-segment primers. TCRdb reprocessed the 5' RACE reads with MiXCR, giving one entry per CDR3 protein. The sample has roughly 170,000 distinct CDR3 sequences, about a fifth seen once. This receptor was taken from an adult woman who had mild COVID-19 (a few samples of this study predate the infection). Cell type and time point are not known. J is TRBJ1-1 and V is TRBV12-3 or TRBV12-4; TRBD1 is a possible D gene (5 bases). Input material: PBMCs or a T cell subset sorted from them (not recorded which). The CDR3 protein is CASSLTASNTEAFF. The DNA for the CDR3 is TGTGCCAGCAGCTTGACAGCTTCTAACACTGAAGCTTTCTTT.